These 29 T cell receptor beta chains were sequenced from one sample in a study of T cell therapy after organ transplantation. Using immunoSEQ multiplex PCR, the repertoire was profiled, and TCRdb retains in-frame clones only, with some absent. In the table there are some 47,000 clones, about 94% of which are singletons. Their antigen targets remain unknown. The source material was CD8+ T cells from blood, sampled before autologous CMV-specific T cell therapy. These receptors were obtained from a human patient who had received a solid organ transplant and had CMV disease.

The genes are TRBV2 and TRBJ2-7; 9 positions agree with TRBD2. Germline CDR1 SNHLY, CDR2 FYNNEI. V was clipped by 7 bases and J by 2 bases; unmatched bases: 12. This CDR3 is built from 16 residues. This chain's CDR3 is CASTGTSQEKAYEQYF. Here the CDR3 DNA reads TGTGCCAGCACCGGGACTAGCCAGGAAAAAGCCTACGAGCAGTACTTC.

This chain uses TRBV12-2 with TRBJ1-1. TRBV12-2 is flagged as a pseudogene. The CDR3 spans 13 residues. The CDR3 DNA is TGTGCAAGTCGCTTTAGTTCTGACACTGAAGCTTTCTTT. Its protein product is CASRFSSDTEAFF.

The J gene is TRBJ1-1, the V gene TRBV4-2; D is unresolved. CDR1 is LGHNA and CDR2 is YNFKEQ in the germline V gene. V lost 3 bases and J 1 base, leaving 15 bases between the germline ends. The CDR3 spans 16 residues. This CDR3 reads CASSHGGAVGNTEAFF. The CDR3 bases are TGTGCCAGCAGCCACGGAGGAGCTGTAGGGAACACTGAAGCTTTCTTT.

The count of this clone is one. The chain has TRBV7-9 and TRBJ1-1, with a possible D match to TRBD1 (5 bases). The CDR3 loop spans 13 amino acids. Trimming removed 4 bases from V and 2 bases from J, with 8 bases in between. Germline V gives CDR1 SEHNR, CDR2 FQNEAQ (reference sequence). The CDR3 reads CASSSDSNTEAFF. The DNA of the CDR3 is TGTGCCAGCAGCTCTGACAGCAACACTGAAGCTTTCTTT.

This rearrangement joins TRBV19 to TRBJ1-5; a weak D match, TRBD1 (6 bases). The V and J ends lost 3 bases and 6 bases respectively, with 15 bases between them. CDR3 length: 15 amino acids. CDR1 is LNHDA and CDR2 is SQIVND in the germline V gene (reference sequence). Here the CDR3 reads CASSIAGGGGQPQHF. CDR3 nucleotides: TGTGCCAGTAGTATCGCGGGCGGGGGCGGTCAGCCCCAGCATTTT.

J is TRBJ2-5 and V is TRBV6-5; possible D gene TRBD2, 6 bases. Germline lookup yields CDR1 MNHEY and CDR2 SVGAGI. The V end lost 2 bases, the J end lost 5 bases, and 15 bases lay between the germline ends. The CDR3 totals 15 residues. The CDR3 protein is CASSYGQGGGETQYF. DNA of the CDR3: TGTGCCAGCAGTTACGGGCAGGGAGGCGGGGAGACCCAGTACTTC.

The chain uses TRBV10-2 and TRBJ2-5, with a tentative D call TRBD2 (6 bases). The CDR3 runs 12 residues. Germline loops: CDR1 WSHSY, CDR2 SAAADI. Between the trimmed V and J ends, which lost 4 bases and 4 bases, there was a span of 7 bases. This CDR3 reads CASSGSGETQYF. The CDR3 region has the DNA TGCGCCAGCAGTGGTAGCGGAGAGACCCAGTACTTC.

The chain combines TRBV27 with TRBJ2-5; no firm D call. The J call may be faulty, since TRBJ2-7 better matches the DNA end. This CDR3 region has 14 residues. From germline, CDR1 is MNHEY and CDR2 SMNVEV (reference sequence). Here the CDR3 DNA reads TGTGCCAGCAGTTTATCGAGTAATGGGTACGAGCAGTACTTC. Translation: CASSLSSNGYEQYF.

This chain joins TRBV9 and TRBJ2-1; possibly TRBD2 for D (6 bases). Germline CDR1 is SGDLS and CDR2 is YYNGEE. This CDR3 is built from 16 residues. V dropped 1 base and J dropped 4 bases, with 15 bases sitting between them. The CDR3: CASSVMGGTEYNEQFF. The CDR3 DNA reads TGTGCCAGCAGCGTAATGGGGGGAACGGAATACAATGAGCAGTTCTTC.

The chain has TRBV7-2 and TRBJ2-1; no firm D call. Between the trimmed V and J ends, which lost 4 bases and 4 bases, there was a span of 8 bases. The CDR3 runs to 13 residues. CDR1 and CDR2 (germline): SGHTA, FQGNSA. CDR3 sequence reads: CASSSTRYNEQFF. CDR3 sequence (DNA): TGTGCCAGCAGCTCGACTCGATACAATGAGCAGTTCTTC.

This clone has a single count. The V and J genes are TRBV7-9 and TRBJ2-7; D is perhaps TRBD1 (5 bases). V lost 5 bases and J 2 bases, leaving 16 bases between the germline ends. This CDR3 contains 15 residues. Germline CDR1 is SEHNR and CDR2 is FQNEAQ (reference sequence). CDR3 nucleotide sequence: TGTGCCAGCAGCACCCCCGACAGACACCCCTACGAGCAGTACTTC. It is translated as CASSTPDRHPYEQYF.

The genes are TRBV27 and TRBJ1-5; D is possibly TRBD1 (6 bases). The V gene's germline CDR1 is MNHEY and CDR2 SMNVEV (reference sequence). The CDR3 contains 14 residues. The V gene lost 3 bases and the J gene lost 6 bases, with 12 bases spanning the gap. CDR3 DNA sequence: TGTGCCAGCAGTTTTCGGGGGCCCAGTCAGCCCCAGCATTTT. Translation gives CASSFRGPSQPQHF.

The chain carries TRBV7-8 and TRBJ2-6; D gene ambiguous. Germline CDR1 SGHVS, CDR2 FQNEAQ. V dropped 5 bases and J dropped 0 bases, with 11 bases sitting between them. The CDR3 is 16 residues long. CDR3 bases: TGTGCCAGCAGCCTTACGATCCTCTCTGGGGCCAACGTCCTGACTTTC. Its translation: CASSLTILSGANVLTF.

The CDR3 DNA reads TGCGCCAGCAGTGAGACCGGGGATCTCTACGAGCAGTACTTC. As protein: CASSETGDLYEQYF. This chain joins TRBV10-1 and TRBJ2-7; a possible D gene is TRBD2 (5 bases). V was clipped by 2 bases and J by 3 bases, with 11 bases between them. CDR3 size: 14 residues. CDR1 WNHNN and CDR2 SYGVQD come from the germline V gene (reference sequence).

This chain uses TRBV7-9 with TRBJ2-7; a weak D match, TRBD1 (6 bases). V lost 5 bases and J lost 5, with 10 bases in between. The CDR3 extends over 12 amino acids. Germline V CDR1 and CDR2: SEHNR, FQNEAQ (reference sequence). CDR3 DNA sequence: TGTGCCAGCAGCGCACACAGGGACGAGCAGTACTTC. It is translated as CASSAHRDEQYF.

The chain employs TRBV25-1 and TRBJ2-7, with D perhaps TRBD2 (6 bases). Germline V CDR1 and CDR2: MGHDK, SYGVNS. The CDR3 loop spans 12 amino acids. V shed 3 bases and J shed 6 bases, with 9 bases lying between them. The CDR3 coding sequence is TGTGCCAGCAGTGATGTCGGGGGCGAGCAGTACTTC. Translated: CASSDVGGEQYF.

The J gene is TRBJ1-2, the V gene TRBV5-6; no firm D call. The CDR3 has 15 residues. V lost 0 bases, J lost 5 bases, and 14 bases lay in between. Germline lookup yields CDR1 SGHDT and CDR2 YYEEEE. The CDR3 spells CASSLEVQETYGYTF. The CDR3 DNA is TGTGCCAGCAGCTTGGAAGTTCAGGAGACATATGGCTACACCTTC. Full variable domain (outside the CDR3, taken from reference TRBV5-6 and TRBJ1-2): DAGVTQSPTHLIKTRGQQVTLRCSPKSGHDTVSWYQQALGQGPQFIFQYYEEEERQRGNFPDRFSGHQFPNYSSELNVNALLLGDSALYLCASSLEVQETYGYTFGSGTRLTVV.

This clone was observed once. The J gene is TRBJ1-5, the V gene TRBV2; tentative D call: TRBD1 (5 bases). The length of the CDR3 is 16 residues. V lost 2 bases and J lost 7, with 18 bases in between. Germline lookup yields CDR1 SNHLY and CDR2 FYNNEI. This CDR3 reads CASSEIVTDREQPQHF. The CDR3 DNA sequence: TGTGCCAGCAGTGAAATCGTGACAGACCGGGAGCAGCCCCAGCATTTT.

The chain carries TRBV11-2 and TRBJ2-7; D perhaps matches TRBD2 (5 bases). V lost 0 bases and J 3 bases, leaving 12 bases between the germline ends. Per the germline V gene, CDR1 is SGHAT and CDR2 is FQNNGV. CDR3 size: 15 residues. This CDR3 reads CASSLDRYEGYEQYF. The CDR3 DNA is TGTGCCAGCAGCTTAGATAGGTACGAGGGCTACGAGCAGTACTTC.

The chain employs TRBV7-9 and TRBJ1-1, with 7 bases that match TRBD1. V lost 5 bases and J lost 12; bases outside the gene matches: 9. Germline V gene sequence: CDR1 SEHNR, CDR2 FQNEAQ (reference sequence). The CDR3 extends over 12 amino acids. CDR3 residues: CASSAGGQWSFF. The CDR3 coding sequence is TGTGCCAGCAGCGCGGGGGGACAGTGGTCTTTCTTT.

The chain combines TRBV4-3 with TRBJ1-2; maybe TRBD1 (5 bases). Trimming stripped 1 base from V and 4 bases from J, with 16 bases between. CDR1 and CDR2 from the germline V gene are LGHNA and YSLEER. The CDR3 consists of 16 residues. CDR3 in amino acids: CASSQVMNPGTYGYTF. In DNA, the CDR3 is TGCGCCAGCAGCCAAGTTATGAATCCGGGGACCTATGGCTACACCTTC.

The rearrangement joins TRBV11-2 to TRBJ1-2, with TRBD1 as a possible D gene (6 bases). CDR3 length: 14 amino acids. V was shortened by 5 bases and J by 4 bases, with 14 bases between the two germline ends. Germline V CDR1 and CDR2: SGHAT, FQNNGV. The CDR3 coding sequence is TGTGCCAGCAGCGACCCCGACAGGAGCTATGGCTACACCTTC. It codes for CASSDPDRSYGYTF.

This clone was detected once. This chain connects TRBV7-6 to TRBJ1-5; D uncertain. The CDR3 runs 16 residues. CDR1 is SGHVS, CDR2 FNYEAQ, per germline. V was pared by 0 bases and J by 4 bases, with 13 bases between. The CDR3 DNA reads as TGTGCCAGCAGCTTAGCGTCCAGGTTCCCAAATCAGCCCCAGCATTTT. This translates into CASSLASRFPNQPQHF.

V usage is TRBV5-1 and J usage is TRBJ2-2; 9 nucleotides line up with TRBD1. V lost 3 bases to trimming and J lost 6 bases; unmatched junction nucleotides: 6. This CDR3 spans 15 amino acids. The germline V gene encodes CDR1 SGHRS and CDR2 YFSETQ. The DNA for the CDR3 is TGCGCCAGCAGCTCGGGACAGGGCATCGCCGGGGAGCTGTTTTTT. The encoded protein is CASSSGQGIAGELFF.

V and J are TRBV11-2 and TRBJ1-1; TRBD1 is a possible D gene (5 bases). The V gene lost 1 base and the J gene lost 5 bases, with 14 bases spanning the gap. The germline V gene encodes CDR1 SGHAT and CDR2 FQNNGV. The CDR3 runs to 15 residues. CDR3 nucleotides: TGTGCCAGCAGCTTAGCGGCAGGGCGAGGGACTGAAGCTTTCTTT. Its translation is CASSLAAGRGTEAFF.

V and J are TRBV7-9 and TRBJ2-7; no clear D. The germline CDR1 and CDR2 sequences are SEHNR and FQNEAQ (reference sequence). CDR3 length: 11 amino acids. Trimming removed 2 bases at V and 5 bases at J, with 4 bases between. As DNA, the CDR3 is TGTGCCAGCAGCTTATTCGACGAGCAGTACTTC. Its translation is CASSLFDEQYF.

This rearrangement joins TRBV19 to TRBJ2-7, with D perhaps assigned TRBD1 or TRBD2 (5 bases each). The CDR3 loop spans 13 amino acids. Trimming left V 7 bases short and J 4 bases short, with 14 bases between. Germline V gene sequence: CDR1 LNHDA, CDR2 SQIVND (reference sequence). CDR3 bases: TGTGCCAGTATAGACGGGACGACTTACGAGCAGTACTTC. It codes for CASIDGTTYEQYF.

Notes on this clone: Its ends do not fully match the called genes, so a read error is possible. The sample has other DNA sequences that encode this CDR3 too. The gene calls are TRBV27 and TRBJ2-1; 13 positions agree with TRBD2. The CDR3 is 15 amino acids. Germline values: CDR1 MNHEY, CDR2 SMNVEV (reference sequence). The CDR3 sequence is CASSPGLAGSYEQFF. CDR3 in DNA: TGTGCTAGCAGCCCGGGACTAGCGGGATCCTATGAGCAGTTCTTC.

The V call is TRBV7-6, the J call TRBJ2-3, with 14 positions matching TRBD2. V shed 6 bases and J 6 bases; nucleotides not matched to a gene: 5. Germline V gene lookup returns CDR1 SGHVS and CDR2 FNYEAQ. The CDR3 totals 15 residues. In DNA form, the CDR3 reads TGTGCCAGCAGTCCGACTAGCGGGAGGGCGGATACGCAGTATTTT. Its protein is CASSPTSGRADTQYF.